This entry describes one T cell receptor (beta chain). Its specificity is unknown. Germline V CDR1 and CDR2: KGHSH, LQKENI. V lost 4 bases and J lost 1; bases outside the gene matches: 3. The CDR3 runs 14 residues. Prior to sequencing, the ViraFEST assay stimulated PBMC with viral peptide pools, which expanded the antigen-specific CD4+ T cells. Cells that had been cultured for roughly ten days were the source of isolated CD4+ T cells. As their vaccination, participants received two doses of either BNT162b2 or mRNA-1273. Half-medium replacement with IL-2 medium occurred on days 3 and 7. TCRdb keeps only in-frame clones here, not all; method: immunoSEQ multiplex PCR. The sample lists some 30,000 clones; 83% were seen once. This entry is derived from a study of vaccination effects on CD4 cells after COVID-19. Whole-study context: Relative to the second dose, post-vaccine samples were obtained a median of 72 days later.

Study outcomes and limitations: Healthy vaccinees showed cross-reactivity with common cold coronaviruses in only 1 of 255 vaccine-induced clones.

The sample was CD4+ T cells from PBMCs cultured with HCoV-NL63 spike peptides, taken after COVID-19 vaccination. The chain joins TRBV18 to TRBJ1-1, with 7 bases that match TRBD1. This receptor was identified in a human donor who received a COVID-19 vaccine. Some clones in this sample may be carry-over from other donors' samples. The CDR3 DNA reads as TGTGCCAGCTCACTCACAGGGGAGAACACTGAAGCTTTCTTT. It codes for CASSLTGENTEAFF.